These 24 T cell receptor beta chains originate from one sample sequenced in a study of T cells after posttransplantation cyclophosphamide (TCRdb year 2016). The method behind the library was the immunoSEQ multiplex PCR assay. The immuneACCESS repertoire file appears here via TCRdb, limited to in-frame rearrangements. These files lack a portion of the clones; in checked studies, under half of the deficit traces to unresolved V genes, and the cause of the others is not known. The sample contains 8,000 to 10,000 clones, approximately 78% of them found a single time. Clones ranked in the top ten supply roughly 15% of the sample. The treatment or condition label of this sample denotes: high-dose cyclophosphamide on days +3 and +4 as single-agent GVHD prophylaxis. Patients in the PTCy group got busulfan and fludarabine conditioning, a marrow graft from a related or unrelated donor, and cyclophosphamide on days +3 and +4.

The source material was PBMCs, sampled about 1,900 days after a stem cell transplant with posttransplant cyclophosphamide. All receptors derive from a female patient aged 40-50 years who received an allogeneic stem cell transplant from a related donor, was CMV-positive, and had no GVHD. The graft donor may be the source of some T cells after a transplant.

The chain joins TRBV6-5 to TRBJ1-1; 7 bases fit TRBD1. Losses at the gene ends were 2 bases for V and 5 bases for J; bases not matched to a gene: 11. CDR3 length equals 16 residues. The germline V gene has CDR1 MNHEY and CDR2 SVGAGI. DNA for the CDR3: TGTGCCAGCAGTTACGGGTTACAGGGGTTCAGTACTGAAGCTTTCTTT. It specifies CASSYGLQGFSTEAFF.

J is TRBJ1-4 and V is TRBV18; 7 positions match TRBD1. Trimming took 4 bases from V and 7 from J; bases not matched to a gene: 6. The CDR3 runs to 14 residues. Germline V CDR1 and CDR2: KGHSH, LQKENI. CDR3 sequence reads: CASSLETGVEKLFF. The CDR3 nucleotides are TGTGCCAGCTCACTCGAAACAGGGGTTGAAAAACTGTTTTTT.

This chain uses TRBV28 with TRBJ2-7; 7 positions agree with TRBD1. CDR3 length: 15 residues. Germline CDR1 MDHEN, CDR2 SYDVKM. Germline trimming cut 4 bases from V and 4 bases from J; bases unmatched to any gene: 10. The CDR3: CASSSPPEGAYEQYF. For the CDR3, the DNA is TGTGCCAGCAGTTCCCCCCCAGAGGGGGCTTACGAGCAGTACTTC. The variable domain in full, with the rest retrieved from reference TRBV28 and TRBJ2-7, is DVKVTQSSRYLVKRTGEKVFLECVQDMDHENMFWYRQDPGLGLRLIYFSYDVKMKEKGDIPEGYSVSREKKERFSLILESASTNQTSMYLCASSSPPEGAYEQYFGPGTRLTVT.

The chain employs TRBV6-1 and TRBJ2-5; D is unresolved. This CDR3 is 11 amino acids long. Germline CDR1 MNHNS, CDR2 SASEGT. V gave up 2 bases and J gave up 13 bases, with 11 bases separating them. The CDR3 spells CASSESASRYF. CDR3 DNA sequence: TGTGCCAGCAGTGAAAGCGCGAGCAGGTACTTC.

V is TRBV6-5 and J is TRBJ1-2; D is perhaps TRBD1 (6 bases). This CDR3 has 13 amino acids. Deletions cut 4 bases from V and 4 bases from J, with 10 bases between. Germline CDR1 reads MNHEY; CDR2 reads SVGAGI. CDR3 protein: CASSSWDTYGYTF. DNA for the CDR3: TGTGCCAGCAGTTCCTGGGACACCTATGGCTACACCTTC.

The V and J genes are TRBV19 and TRBJ2-3, with 7 bases lining up with TRBD2. V gave up 3 bases and J gave up 4 bases; unmatched junction bases: 7. From germline, CDR1 is LNHDA and CDR2 SQIVND (reference sequence). The CDR3 contains 15 residues. CDR3 region: CASSMGGVGADTQYF. Here the CDR3 DNA reads TGTGCCAGTAGTATGGGGGGGGTTGGCGCAGATACGCAGTATTTT.

The V gene is TRBV11-1, the J gene TRBJ2-7; D is undetermined. This CDR3 region has 12 residues. Trimming shortened V by 5 bases and J by 5 bases, and 10 bases separated the two germline ends. The germline V gene has CDR1 SGHAT and CDR2 FQDESV (reference sequence). The CDR3 region is CASSPDLDEQYF. The CDR3, as DNA: TGTGCCAGCAGCCCCGACTTGGACGAGCAGTACTTC.

The CDR3 region has the DNA TGTGCCAGCAGCCTAAGGGAGACGGATACGCAGTATTTT. The encoded protein is CASSLRETDTQYF. The rearrangement uses TRBV7-7 and TRBJ2-3; perhaps TRBD2 as D (5 bases). V was shortened by 5 bases and J by 6 bases, with 12 bases between the two germline ends. The CDR3 consists of 13 residues. Germline V gene data show CDR1 as SSHAT and CDR2 as FNYEAQ (reference sequence).

This chain connects TRBV5-5 to TRBJ2-3; D remains ambiguous. Deletions cut 6 bases from V and 2 bases from J, with 16 bases between. The CDR3 has 15 residues. Germline assignment: CDR1 SGHKS and CDR2 YYEKEE (reference sequence). CDR3 bases: TGTGCCAGCATCGACTCAGATAGTGACACAGATACGCAGTATTTT. It translates to CASIDSDSDTDTQYF. The full variable domain, its missing parts supplied by reference TRBV5-5 and TRBJ2-3, is DAGVTQSPTHLIKTRGQQVTLRCSPISGHKSVSWYQQVLGQGPQFIFQYYEKEERGRGNFPDRFSARQFPNYSSELNVNALLLGDSALYLCASIDSDSDTDTQYFGPGTRLTVL.

This sequence joins TRBV4-3 and TRBJ2-3; TRBD1 is a possible D gene (6 bases). Germline-derived CDR1 and CDR2 are LGHNA and YSLEER. The CDR3 sequence is 16 residues long. V was trimmed by 0 bases and J by 1 base, leaving 11 bases between them. The CDR3, as DNA: TGCGCCAGCAGCCAAGATGGGAAGGGGGGCACAGATACGCAGTATTTT. Residues: CASSQDGKGGTDTQYF.

This clone has a single count. The CDR3 reads CAISVSGYEQYF. DNA for the CDR3: TGTGCCATCAGTGTATCGGGATACGAGCAGTACTTC. V is TRBV10-3 and J is TRBJ2-7; perhaps TRBD2 as D (5 bases). The germline V and J ends were trimmed by 4 bases and 4 bases, with 8 bases remaining between them. The germline V gene has CDR1 ENHRY and CDR2 SYGVKD. This CDR3 has 12 residues.

The chain recombines TRBV11-2 with TRBJ1-6; D perhaps matches TRBD1 (5 bases). V was pared by 0 bases and J by 1 base, with 7 bases between. This CDR3 is 16 amino acids long. Per the germline V gene, CDR1 is SGHAT and CDR2 is FQNNGV. The CDR3 here is CASSLEGGSYNSPLHF. The CDR3 region has the DNA TGTGCCAGCAGCTTAGAGGGGGGGTCCTATAATTCACCCCTCCACTTT.

This clone came up once. The V and J genes are TRBV13 and TRBJ2-5, with TRBD1 matching 9 bases. CDR1 is PRHDT and CDR2 is FYEKMQ in the germline V gene (reference sequence). The CDR3 consists of 14 residues. J was trimmed by 4 bases and V by 5 bases; bases with no gene match: 5. CDR3 nucleotides: TGTGCCAGCAGCGCACAGGGGGCAGGAGAGACCCAGTACTTC. It codes for CASSAQGAGETQYF.

The CDR3 loop is CASSISTGLSYEQYF. The CDR3 region has the DNA TGTGCCAGCAGCATTTCGACAGGGCTCTCCTACGAGCAGTACTTC. The chain uses TRBV7-2 and TRBJ2-7; 7 bases fit TRBD1. The CDR3 sequence is 15 residues long. Germline V gene data show CDR1 as SGHTA and CDR2 as FQGNSA. The junction had 7 bases not matched to a gene; V was cut back by 5 bases and J by 0 bases.

The chain links TRBV6-4 to TRBJ2-7; 8 positions agree with TRBD1. Germline V CDR1 and CDR2: MRHNA, SNTAGT. With V trimmed by 0 bases and J by 4 bases, 8 bases remained unmatched. The CDR3 consists of 16 residues. CDR3: CASSDSDRGVRYEQYF. The CDR3 coding sequence is TGTGCCAGCAGTGACTCTGACAGGGGTGTCCGGTACGAGCAGTACTTC.

This chain uses TRBV6-5 with TRBJ2-7; TRBD1 matches 7 bases. The CDR3 loop spans 16 amino acids. The germline V gene has CDR1 MNHEY and CDR2 SVGAGI. Unmatched junction bases numbered 11, after V lost 4 bases and J lost 2 bases. CDR3 sequence reads: CASSLDPTGLTYEQYF. The CDR3, as DNA: TGTGCCAGCAGTTTGGACCCGACAGGGCTTACCTACGAGCAGTACTTC.

The chain carries TRBV14 and TRBJ2-7, with 8 positions matching TRBD1. The CDR3 has 15 residues. Germline V lookup: CDR1 SGHDN, CDR2 FVKESK. The junction had 7 bases not matched to a gene; V was cut back by 4 bases and J by 2 bases. This CDR3 reads CASSPRPGQAYEQYF. DNA for the CDR3: TGTGCCAGCAGCCCCCGGCCGGGACAGGCCTACGAGCAGTACTTC.

V is TRBV9 and J is TRBJ2-1, with TRBD2 as a possible D gene (6 bases). The V end was cut by 7 bases, the J end by 2 bases, with 10 bases between. The germline V gene encodes CDR1 SGDLS and CDR2 YYNGEE. CDR3 length: 13 residues. The chain's CDR3 is CASGTSPYNEQFF. As DNA, the CDR3 is TGTGCCAGCGGGACTTCTCCCTACAATGAGCAGTTCTTC.

J is TRBJ1-1 and V is TRBV5-1; 8 bases line up with TRBD1. The CDR3 is 13 residues long. Germline V lookup: CDR1 SGHRS, CDR2 YFSETQ. After removal of 5 bases from V and 5 bases from J, the junction contained 5 bases not matched to a gene. This CDR3 reads CASRQGDGTEAFF. The DNA of the CDR3 is TGCGCCAGCAGACAGGGGGATGGAACTGAAGCTTTCTTT.

The chain links TRBV4-3 to TRBJ1-2, with a weak D call TRBD1 (6 bases). The V end was cut by 4 bases, the J end by 2 bases, with 17 bases between. CDR3 size: 16 residues. Germline CDR1 reads LGHNA; CDR2 reads YSLEER. CDR3 in DNA: TGCGCCAGCAGCCCGGGCAGACAGAGGGGGAACTATGGCTACACCTTC. It is translated as CASSPGRQRGNYGYTF.

The chain uses TRBV10-2 and TRBJ2-3; 7 bases are shared with TRBD1. The germline V gene encodes CDR1 WSHSY and CDR2 SAAADI. V lost 6 bases to trimming and J lost 0 bases; unmatched junction nucleotides: 6. The CDR3 sequence is 15 residues long. This chain's CDR3 is CASREGQTSTDTQYF. CDR3 sequence (DNA): TGCGCCAGCAGAGAGGGACAGACTAGCACAGATACGCAGTATTTT.

The chain links TRBV18 to TRBJ1-2, with D unresolved. Germline lookup yields CDR1 KGHSH and CDR2 LQKENI. Trimming left V 3 bases short and J 0 bases short, with 5 bases between. This CDR3 contains 13 residues. The DNA for the CDR3 is TGTGCCAGCTCACCTCAGGCTAACTATGGCTACACCTTC. It is translated as CASSPQANYGYTF.

The count of this clone is one. The chain employs TRBV7-8 and TRBJ1-5, with 7 bases that match TRBD1. The J segment lost 0 bases and the V segment lost 5 bases, leaving 7 bases of the junction unmatched. This CDR3 is 16 amino acids long. Germline-derived CDR1 and CDR2 are SGHVS and FQNEAQ. The CDR3 loop is CASSPEGQHSNQPQHF. As DNA, the CDR3 is TGTGCCAGCAGCCCTGAGGGACAGCATAGCAATCAGCCCCAGCATTTT. The full variable domain, in which reference TRBV7-8 and TRBJ1-5 provide the parts outside the CDR3, is GAGVSQSPRYKVAKRGQDVALRCDPISGHVSLFWYQQALGQGPEFLTYFQNEAQLDKSGLPSDRFFAERPEGSVSTLKIQRTQQEDSAVYLCASSPEGQHSNQPQHFGDGTRLSIL.

J is TRBJ1-4 and V is TRBV11-3; 8 nucleotides line up with TRBD1. J gave up 6 bases and V 5 bases, and 14 bases lay outside the gene matches. Germline V lookup: CDR1 SGHNT, CDR2 YENEEA. This CDR3 is 17 amino acids long. CDR3 sequence: CASSQGPGGAPDEKLFF. In DNA, the CDR3 is TGTGCCAGCAGCCAAGGGCCAGGGGGCGCGCCGGATGAAAAACTGTTTTTT.